This TCR beta chain was sequenced during a study of T cells in Graves' hyperthyroidism and ophthalmopathy. This clonotype was counted only a few times. Germline V CDR1 and CDR2: GTSNPN, SVGIG (reference sequence). The CDR3 runs to 14 residues. The ends lost 1 base at V and 4 bases at J; junction bases unmatched: 3. Using RNA transcripts as the source, TCR beta CDR3 regions were amplified. The primer set for the first-round RT-PCR of the TCR CDR3 was HTBI. TCRdb reanalysed the multiplex PCR reads using MiXCR and keeps one entry per CDR3 protein. In the table there are some 200,000 distinct CDR3 sequences, approximately 16% of which are singletons.

This clonotype was obtained from a woman aged 45-65 years with Graves' hyperthyroidism. Sequencing used blood. V is TRBV30 and J is TRBJ2-2, with 7 bases fitting TRBD2. The CDR3 region is CAWSGGGSTGELFF. CDR3 nucleotide sequence: TGTGCCTGGAGTGGGGGAGGGAGCACCGGGGAGCTGTTTTTT.